Included here is one T cell receptor (beta chain) sequence, with context. This sample stems from a study of blood T cell repertoires in COVID-19. Per the authors' pipeline: Estimation of nucleated cell counts was performed using reference gene primer amplification. Profiling relied on immunoSEQ multiplex PCR, and the TCRdb table lists in-frame clones only, not all of them. The D gene and trimming were derived from the DNA, and the V and J assignments and clone size from that table. The data show 150,000 to 200,000 clones, about 80% seen once. Donors were grouped by their self-reported clinical history. V gave up 1 base and J gave up 6 bases, with 15 bases separating them. Per germline, CDR1 SGHVS and CDR2 FNYEAQ. This CDR3 region has 16 residues.

The specimen sequenced was PBMCs or T cells enriched from blood (not recorded which). The TCR originated in a man aged 50-59 years who had recovered from COVID-19. V and J are TRBV7-6 and TRBJ2-2, with D unclear. CDR3 amino acids: CASSLVGSPDPGELFF. CDR3 bases: TGTGCCAGCAGCTTAGTCGGGTCGCCGGATCCCGGGGAGCTGTTTTTT. Using reference TRBV7-6 and TRBJ2-2 for the parts outside the CDR3, the full variable domain is GAGVSQSPRYKVTKRGQDVALRCDPISGHVSLYWYRQALGQGPEFLTYFNYEAQQDKSGLPNDRFSAERPEGSISTLTIQRTEQRDSAMYRCASSLVGSPDPGELFFGEGSRLTVL.